The T cell receptor (beta chain) under discussion was sequenced for a study of cytomegalovirus exposure and HLA in healthy donors. The CDR3 is 15 residues long. Germline CDR1 reads MGHDK; CDR2 reads SYGVNS. Trimming took 4 bases from V and 4 from J; bases not matched to a gene: 6. This clone showed up just once. Its antigen is as yet unknown. The PCR contained 60 Vbeta and 13 Jbeta primers. Using immunoSEQ multiplex PCR, the repertoire was profiled, and TCRdb retains in-frame clones only, with some absent. The sample records approximately 100,000 clones, just under 70% being singletons. Findings of the study overall: The classifier was said to identify cytomegalovirus status with high specificity and sensitivity. Trimming of TCR beta V- and J-genes showed a link, identified in a later analysis, to a missense DCLRE1C variant.

This clonotype was sampled from a woman in her seventies in good health and CMV-seropositive. The chain uses TRBV25-1 and TRBJ1-3, with 8 bases fitting TRBD1. Sequenced sample: PBMCs. CDR3 DNA: TGTGCCAGCAGTGCCCAGGGGGCGCCCGGAAACACCATATATTTT. Translated: CASSAQGAPGNTIYF.